These 15 T cell receptor beta chains share one sample of origin, sequenced in a study of cytomegalovirus exposure and HLA in healthy donors (dated by TCRdb to 2016 to 2017). Libraries were made using the immunoSEQ multiplex PCR assay. The multiplex PCR relied on a mix of 60 forward primers for TCR Vbeta segments and 13 reverse primers for TCR Jbeta segments. TCRdb carries this immuneACCESS record with in-frame sequences only. Its versions omit some clonotypes, under half of them owing to an unresolved V gene in the studies checked, with the rest unexplained. The sample table shows 150,000 to 200,000 clones, and approximately 78% are seen once. Around 0.97% of the sample lies in the top ten. The sequenced material came from PBMCs. The source of these receptors is a girl aged 2 to 10 in good health and CMV-seropositive.

V is TRBV10-2 and J is TRBJ1-4, with D perhaps TRBD1 (6 bases). Trimming removed 2 bases from V and 5 bases from J, with 9 bases in between. CDR1 WSHSY and CDR2 SAAADI come from the germline V gene. This CDR3 comprises 14 residues. In DNA form, the CDR3 reads TGCGCCAGCAGTGAGCAGGGGACAAATGAAAAACTGTTTTTT. Residues: CASSEQGTNEKLFF.

The chain has TRBV30 and TRBJ1-1; TRBD1 matches at 12 bases. V lost 1 base to trimming and J lost 7 bases; unmatched junction nucleotides: 10. The germline gives CDR1 GTSNPN, CDR2 SVGIG (reference sequence). The CDR3 length is 16 residues. The CDR3 protein is CAWSAVWGQGAFEAFF. DNA for the CDR3: TGTGCCTGGAGTGCTGTCTGGGGACAGGGGGCGTTTGAAGCTTTCTTT.

The chain's CDR3 is CASSERDRGHRAKNIQYF. Written as DNA, the CDR3 is TGTGCCAGCAGCGAACGGGACAGGGGGCATCGAGCCAAAAACATTCAGTACTTC. This chain uses TRBV7-8 with TRBJ2-4, with 12 bases fitting TRBD1. CDR3 length equals 18 residues. Germline V gives CDR1 SGHVS, CDR2 FQNEAQ. After removal of 5 bases from V and 0 bases from J, the junction contained 8 bases not matched to a gene.

The chain uses TRBV7-6 and TRBJ2-7; D gene ambiguous. V lost 6 bases, J lost 1 base, and 10 bases lay in between. This CDR3 comprises 13 residues. Germline values: CDR1 SGHVS, CDR2 FNYEAQ. CDR3 DNA: TGTGCCAGCAGTTCCTATGAATCCTACGAGCAGTACTTC. The encoded protein is CASSSYESYEQYF.

This chain links TRBV2 with TRBJ2-7, with D perhaps TRBD2 (5 bases). V was shortened by 3 bases and J by 0 bases, with 9 bases between the two germline ends. Per the germline V gene, CDR1 is SNHLY and CDR2 is FYNNEI. The CDR3 covers 14 residues. The chain's CDR3 is CASSDRLASYEQYF. The CDR3 DNA follows: TGTGCCAGCAGTGACCGGCTAGCCTCCTACGAGCAGTACTTC.

This clone has only a few counts. The CDR3 protein is CASSQRLAGGWSTGELFF. In DNA, the CDR3 is TGCGCCAGCAGCCAACGACTAGCGGGAGGTTGGAGCACCGGGGAGCTGTTTTTT. The chain links TRBV4-1 to TRBJ2-2; 13 bases map to TRBD2. CDR1 MGHRA and CDR2 YSYEKL come from the germline V gene. The J segment lost 4 bases and the V segment lost 2 bases, leaving 7 bases of the junction unmatched. The CDR3 loop spans 18 amino acids.

The chain is built from TRBV6-5 and TRBJ1-1; TRBD1 matches 7 bases. The germline gives CDR1 MNHEY, CDR2 SVGAGI. CDR3 length equals 16 residues. With 3 bases clipped from V and 4 bases from J, the junction kept 11 bases outside the gene matches. CDR3 loop: CASSYTTGRFFTEAFF. The CDR3 DNA is TGTGCCAGCAGTTATACGACAGGGAGATTTTTCACTGAAGCTTTCTTT.

The gene calls are TRBV19 and TRBJ1-1; 8 bases fit TRBD1. Trimming removed 4 bases from V and 6 bases from J; junction bases left unmatched: 7. The CDR3 sequence is 14 residues long. Germline V lookup: CDR1 LNHDA, CDR2 SQIVND (reference sequence). The CDR3 loop reads CASSNWQGASEAFF. In DNA, the CDR3 is TGTGCCAGTAGTAATTGGCAGGGGGCTTCTGAAGCTTTCTTT. Based on the CDR3 plus reference TRBV19 and TRBJ1-1, the full variable domain is DGGITQSPKYLFRKEGQNVTLSCEQNLNHDAMYWYRQDPGQGLRLIYYSQIVNDFQKGDIAEGYSVSREKKESFPLTVTSAQKNPTAFYLCASSNWQGASEAFFGQGTRLTVV.

The rearrangement joins TRBV2 to TRBJ1-2; no clear D. The CDR3 runs 15 residues. V gave up 3 bases and J gave up 4 bases, with 15 bases separating them. In germline, CDR1 is SNHLY, CDR2 FYNNEI. CDR3 loop: CASSENEPSIYGYTF. The CDR3 coding sequence is TGTGCCAGCAGTGAGAACGAGCCGTCAATCTATGGCTACACCTTC.

The chain links TRBV15 to TRBJ2-3, with D possibly matching TRBD2 (5 bases). CDR3 length: 16 amino acids. CDR1 is LNHNV, CDR2 YYDKDF, per germline (reference sequence). The V end lost 3 bases, the J end lost 2 bases, and 15 bases lay between the germline ends. CDR3 in amino acids: CATSSLQADNTDTQYF. CDR3 coding DNA: TGTGCCACCAGCAGCCTTCAAGCGGATAACACAGATACGCAGTATTTT.

The chain combines TRBV10-1 with TRBJ2-1; 7 bases agree with TRBD2. The CDR3 has 17 amino acids. Trimming at V came to 7 bases and at J to 3 bases, leaving 15 bases not matched to a gene. CDR1 and CDR2 from the germline V gene are WNHNN and SYGVQD (reference sequence). The CDR3 DNA follows: TGCGCCAGCAACTACCCTGGGGGGGGAGACTACTACAATGAGCAGTTCTTC. Its translation: CASNYPGGGDYYNEQFF.

Only a few counts were recorded for this clone. The chain employs TRBV28 and TRBJ1-4, with a possible D match to TRBD1 (5 bases). With 10 bases removed from V and 8 bases from J, the gap between germline ends came to 20 bases. In germline, CDR1 is MDHEN, CDR2 SYDVKM. This CDR3 has 14 residues. The CDR3 region has the DNA TGTGCCAACAGAGACCAGGGATCAAGAGAAAAACTGTTTTTT. This encodes CANRDQGSREKLFF.

The chain uses TRBV6-1 and TRBJ2-3, with 13 positions matching TRBD2. Germline values: CDR1 MNHNS, CDR2 SASEGT. The CDR3 extends over 16 amino acids. Unmatched junction bases numbered 2, after V lost 3 bases and J lost 2 bases. CDR3 in amino acids: CASSDGLAGATDTQYF. CDR3 nucleotides: TGTGCCAGCAGTGACGGACTAGCGGGAGCCACAGATACGCAGTATTTT.

J is TRBJ1-5 and V is TRBV28; the D is unclear. The CDR3 loop spans 15 amino acids. Germline values: CDR1 MDHEN, CDR2 SYDVKM. Between the trimmed V and J ends, which lost 3 bases and 2 bases, there was a span of 11 bases. As DNA, the CDR3 is TGTGCCAGCAGTTTCTCGGGAAGGCGCAATCAGCCCCAGCATTTT. Translating gives CASSFSGRRNQPQHF.

This clone was detected a few times. The chain is built from TRBV6-4 and TRBJ2-1; possibly TRBD1 for D (5 bases). V lost 2 bases and J lost 6, with 5 bases in between. This CDR3 spans 12 amino acids. CDR1 MRHNA and CDR2 SNTAGT come from the germline V gene. CDR3 loop: CASSDRGNEQFF. In DNA, the CDR3 is TGTGCCAGCAGTGACAGGGGCAATGAGCAGTTCTTC.